This TCR beta chain came from a study of cytomegalovirus exposure and HLA in healthy donors. Study-wide results and caveats: Later analysis identified around 15,000 TCR beta sequences associated with HLA alleles, using a false discovery rate threshold of 0.05. Rarity held for most TCR sequences, but there were some public TCRs that occurred in many donors. The later analysis indicated that the majority of CMV-associated TCR beta chains appeared HLA-restricted.

The sample holds a few counts of this clone. What it recognizes is unknown. This CDR3 comprises 18 residues. The V gene's germline CDR1 is MGHDK and CDR2 SYGVNS. J was trimmed by 3 bases and V by 4 bases; bases with no gene match: 14. Vbeta (60) and Jbeta (13) primers were used in the PCR. The protocol was immunoSEQ multiplex PCR, while the TCRdb copy is restricted to in-frame clones and leaves out a portion. The sample comprises under 200,000 clones, over 70% of which are singletons, and roughly 3% rests with the top ten. What was sequenced was PBMCs. The chain is built from TRBV25-1 and TRBJ1-4, with 7 bases matching TRBD1. This receptor was identified in a woman aged 50 to 65 in good health and CMV-seropositive. CDR3 nucleotide sequence: TGTGCCAGCAGTGCCTCGGACAGGTCAGATGAAGCTAATGAAAAACTGTTTTTT. It codes for CASSASDRSDEANEKLFF.